This T cell receptor (beta chain) was recorded in a study of T cells in localized non-small cell lung cancer. The study's findings and limits: Higher blood T cell density tracked longer overall survival. Uninvolved adjacent lung had more T cell clonality than any other tissue, topping tumor.

Data came from immunoSEQ multiplex PCR; TCRdb stores just in-frame clones and leaves some out. Altogether over 1,500 clones are present, approximately 32% being singletons, with the ten largest covering 9.5% to 15%. Sample share makes this clone hyperexpanded. The antigen is unknown. Germline-derived CDR1 and CDR2 are SQVTM and ANQGSEA. Trimming at V came to 6 bases and at J to 4 bases, leaving 14 bases not matched to a gene. This CDR3 is built from 16 residues. This material consisted of lung tumor tissue, taken before any cancer treatment. The rearrangement uses TRBV29-1 and TRBJ2-7, with 11 bases that match TRBD2. This receptor was identified in a female donor of 60 years or more with stage I squamous cell lung carcinoma. This CDR3 is CSVLLYAGTSGYEQYF. For the CDR3, the DNA is TGCAGCGTCCTCCTCTACGCCGGGACTAGCGGATACGAGCAGTACTTC.